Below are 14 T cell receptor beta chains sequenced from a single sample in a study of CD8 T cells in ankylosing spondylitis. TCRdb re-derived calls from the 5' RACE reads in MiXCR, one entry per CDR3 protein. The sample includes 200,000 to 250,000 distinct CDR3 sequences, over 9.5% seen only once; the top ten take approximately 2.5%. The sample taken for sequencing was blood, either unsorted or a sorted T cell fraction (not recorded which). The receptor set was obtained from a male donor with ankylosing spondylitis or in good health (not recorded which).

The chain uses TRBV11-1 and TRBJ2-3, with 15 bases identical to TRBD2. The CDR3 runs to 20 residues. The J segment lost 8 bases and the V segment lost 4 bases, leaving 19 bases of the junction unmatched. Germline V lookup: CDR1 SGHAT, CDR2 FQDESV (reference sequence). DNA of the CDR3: TGTGCCAGCAGCTCGCCCCCGGGACTAGCGGGAGGCCCAGCGGGGGGTACGCAGTATTTT. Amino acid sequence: CASSSPPGLAGGPAGGTQYF.

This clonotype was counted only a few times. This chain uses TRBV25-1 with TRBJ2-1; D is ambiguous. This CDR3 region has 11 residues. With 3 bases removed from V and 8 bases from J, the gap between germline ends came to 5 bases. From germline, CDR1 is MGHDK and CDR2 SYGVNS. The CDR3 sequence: CASSDMDEQFF. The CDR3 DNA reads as TGTGCCAGCAGTGATATGGATGAGCAGTTCTTC. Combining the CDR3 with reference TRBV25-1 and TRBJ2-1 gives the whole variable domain EADIYQTPRYLVIGTGKKITLECSQTMGHDKMYWYQQDPGMELHLIHYSYGVNSTEKGDLSSESTVSRIRTEHFPLTLESARPSHTSQYLCASSDMDEQFFGPGTRLTVL.

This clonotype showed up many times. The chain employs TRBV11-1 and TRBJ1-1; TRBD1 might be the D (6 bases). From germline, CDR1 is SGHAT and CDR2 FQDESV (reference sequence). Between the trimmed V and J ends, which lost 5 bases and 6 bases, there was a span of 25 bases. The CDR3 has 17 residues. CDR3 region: CASSPLRLVKGDAEAFF. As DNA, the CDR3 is TGTGCCAGCAGCCCTCTACGGCTAGTCAAGGGGGATGCTGAAGCTTTCTTT.

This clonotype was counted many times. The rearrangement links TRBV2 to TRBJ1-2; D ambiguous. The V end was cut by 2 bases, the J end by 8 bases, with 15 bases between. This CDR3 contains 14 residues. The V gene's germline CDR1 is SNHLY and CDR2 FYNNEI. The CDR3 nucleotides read TGTGCCAGCAGTGAAATGGACGGACTAAGGGGCTACACCTTC. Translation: CASSEMDGLRGYTF.

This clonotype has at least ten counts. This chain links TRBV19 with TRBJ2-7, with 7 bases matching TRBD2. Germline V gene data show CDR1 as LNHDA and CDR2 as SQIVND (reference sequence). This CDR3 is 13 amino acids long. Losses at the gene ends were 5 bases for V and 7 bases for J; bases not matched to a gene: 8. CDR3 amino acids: CASSELSGVEQYF. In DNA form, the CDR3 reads TGTGCCAGTAGTGAGCTGAGCGGGGTTGAGCAGTACTTC.

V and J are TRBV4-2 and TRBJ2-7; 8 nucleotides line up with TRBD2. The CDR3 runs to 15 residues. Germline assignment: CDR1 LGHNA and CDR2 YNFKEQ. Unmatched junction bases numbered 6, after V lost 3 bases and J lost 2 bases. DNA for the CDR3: TGTGCCAGCAGCCACGGACTAGCTTCGGCCTACGAGCAGTACTTC. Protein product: CASSHGLASAYEQYF.

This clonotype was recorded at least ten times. The CDR3: CSAQTGGTVYGYTF. The CDR3 DNA is TGCAGTGCTCAAACAGGGGGCACGGTCTATGGCTACACCTTC. The rearrangement links TRBV20-1 to TRBJ1-2; 9 bases are a match to TRBD1. The CDR3 runs to 14 residues. Trimming took 5 bases from V and 4 from J; bases not matched to a gene: 8. The germline V gene encodes CDR1 DFQATT and CDR2 SNEGSKA (reference sequence).

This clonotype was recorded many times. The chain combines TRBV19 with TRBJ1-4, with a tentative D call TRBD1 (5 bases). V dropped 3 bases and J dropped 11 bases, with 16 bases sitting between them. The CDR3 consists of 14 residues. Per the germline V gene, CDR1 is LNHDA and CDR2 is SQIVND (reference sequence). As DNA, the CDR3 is TGTGCCAGTAGTATCCCACAGGATGGTGAGAAACTGTTTTTT. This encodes CASSIPQDGEKLFF. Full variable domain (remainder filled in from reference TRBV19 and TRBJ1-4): DGGITQSPKYLFRKEGQNVTLSCEQNLNHDAMYWYRQDPGQGLRLIYYSQIVNDFQKGDIAEGYSVSREKKESFPLTVTSAQKNPTAFYLCASSIPQDGEKLFFGSGTQLSVL.

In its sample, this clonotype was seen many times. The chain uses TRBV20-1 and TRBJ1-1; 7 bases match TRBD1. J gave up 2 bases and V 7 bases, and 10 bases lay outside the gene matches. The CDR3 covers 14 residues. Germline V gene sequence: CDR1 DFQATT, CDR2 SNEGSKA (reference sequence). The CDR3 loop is CSVIRAGGNTEAFF. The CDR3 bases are TGCAGTGTCATCCGGGCAGGGGGAAACACTGAAGCTTTCTTT.

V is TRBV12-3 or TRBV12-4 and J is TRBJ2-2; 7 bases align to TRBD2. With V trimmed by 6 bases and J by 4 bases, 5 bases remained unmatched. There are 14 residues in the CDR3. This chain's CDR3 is CASSIAGGTGELFF. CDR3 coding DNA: TGTGCCAGCAGCATAGCGGGTGGCACCGGGGAGCTGTTTTTT.

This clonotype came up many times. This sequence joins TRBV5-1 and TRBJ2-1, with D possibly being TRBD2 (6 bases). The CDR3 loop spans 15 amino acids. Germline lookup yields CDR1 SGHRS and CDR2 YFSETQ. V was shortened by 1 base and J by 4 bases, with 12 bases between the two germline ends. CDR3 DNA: TGCGCCAGCAGCTTGAATAGCGGAGGATACAATGAGCAGTTCTTC. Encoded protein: CASSLNSGGYNEQFF.

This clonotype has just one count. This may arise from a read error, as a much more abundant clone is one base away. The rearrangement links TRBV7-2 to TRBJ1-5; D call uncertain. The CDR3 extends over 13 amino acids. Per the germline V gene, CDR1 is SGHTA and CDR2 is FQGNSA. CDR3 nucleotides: TGTGCCAACAGCTTGTTTAGCAATCAGCCCCAGCATTTT. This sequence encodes CANSLFSNQPQHF. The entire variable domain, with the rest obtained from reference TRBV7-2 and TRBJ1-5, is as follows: GAGVSQSPSNKVTEKGKDVELRCDPISGHTALYWYRQSLGQGLEFLIYFQGNSAPDKSGLPSDRFSAERTGGSVSTLTIQRTQQEDSAVYLCANSLFSNQPQHFGDGTRLSIL.

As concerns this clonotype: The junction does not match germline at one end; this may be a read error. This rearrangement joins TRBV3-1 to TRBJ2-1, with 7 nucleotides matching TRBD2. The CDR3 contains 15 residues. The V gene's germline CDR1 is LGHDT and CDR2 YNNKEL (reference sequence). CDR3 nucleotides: TGTTCCAGCAGCCTTAACGGGGGGACCTACAATGAGCAGTTCTTC. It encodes CSSSLNGGTYNEQFF.

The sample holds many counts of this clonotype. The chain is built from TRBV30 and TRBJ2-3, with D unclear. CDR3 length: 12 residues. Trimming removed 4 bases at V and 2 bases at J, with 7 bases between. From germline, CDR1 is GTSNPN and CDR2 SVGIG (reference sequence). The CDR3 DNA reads TGTGCCTGGACACGCCTCACAGATACGCAGTATTTT. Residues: CAWTRLTDTQYF.